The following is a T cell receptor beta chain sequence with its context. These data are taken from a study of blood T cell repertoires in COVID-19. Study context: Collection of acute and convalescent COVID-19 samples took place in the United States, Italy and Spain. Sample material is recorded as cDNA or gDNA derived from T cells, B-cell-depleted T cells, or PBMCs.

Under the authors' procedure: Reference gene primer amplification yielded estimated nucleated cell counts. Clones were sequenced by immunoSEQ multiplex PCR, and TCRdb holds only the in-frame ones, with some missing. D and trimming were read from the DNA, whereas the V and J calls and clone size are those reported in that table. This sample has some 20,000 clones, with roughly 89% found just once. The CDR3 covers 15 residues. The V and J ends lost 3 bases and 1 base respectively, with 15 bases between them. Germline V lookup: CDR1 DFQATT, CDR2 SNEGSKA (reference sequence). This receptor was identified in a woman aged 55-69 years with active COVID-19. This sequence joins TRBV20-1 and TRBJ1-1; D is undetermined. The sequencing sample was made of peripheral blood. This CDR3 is CSASSGSGTNTEAFF. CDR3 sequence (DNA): TGCAGTGCTAGTTCCGGGTCCGGAACGAACACTGAAGCTTTCTTT.